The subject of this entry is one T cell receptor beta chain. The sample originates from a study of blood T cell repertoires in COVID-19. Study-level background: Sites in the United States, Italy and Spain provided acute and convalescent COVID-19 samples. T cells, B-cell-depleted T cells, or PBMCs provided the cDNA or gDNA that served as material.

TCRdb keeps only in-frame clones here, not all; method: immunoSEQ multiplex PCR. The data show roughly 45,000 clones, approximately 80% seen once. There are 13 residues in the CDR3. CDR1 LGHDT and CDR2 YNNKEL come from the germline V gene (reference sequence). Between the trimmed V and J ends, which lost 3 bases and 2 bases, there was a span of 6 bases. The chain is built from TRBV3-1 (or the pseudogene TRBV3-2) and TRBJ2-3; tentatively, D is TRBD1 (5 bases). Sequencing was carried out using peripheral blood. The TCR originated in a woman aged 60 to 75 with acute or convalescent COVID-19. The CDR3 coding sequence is TGTGCCAGCAGCCAGACAGTCACAGATACGCAGTATTTT. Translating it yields CASSQTVTDTQYF.